These 22 T cell receptor beta chains came from one sample sequenced in a study of long-term antiretroviral therapy in people with HIV. With survey level as its setting, the immunoSEQ assay was v3.0. Clones were read by immunoSEQ multiplex PCR, and TCRdb kept only the in-frame ones, dropping some. The sample contains about 21,000 clones, 82% of which appear only once. The specimen comprised unsorted PBMCs, sampled at the start of antiretroviral therapy. These receptors all stem from a man between 45 and 60 years old with HIV.

The chain recombines TRBV2 with TRBJ2-1; D remains unclear. The ends were cut back, 11 bases at V and 3 bases at J, with 29 bases in the middle. The CDR3 is made up of 18 amino acids. Per the germline V gene, CDR1 is SNHLY and CDR2 is FYNNEI. CDR3 nucleotide sequence: TGTGCCTGCCTCCCCTCGACAACATCCAGTCCTAACTACAATGAGCAGTTCTTC. Translated, it gives CACLPSTTSSPNYNEQFF.

The rearrangement joins TRBV4-1 to TRBJ1-3, with TRBD1 identical over 7 bases. The germline V gene encodes CDR1 MGHRA and CDR2 YSYEKL. CDR3 length: 14 residues. Losses at the gene ends were 3 bases for V and 4 bases for J; bases not matched to a gene: 3. CDR3 in amino acids: CASSQPQGGNTIYF. CDR3 in DNA: TGCGCCAGCAGCCAGCCACAGGGGGGAAACACCATATATTTT.

As regards this clone: Relative to the germline gene, one junction end is altered; a read error may explain this. The genes are TRBV2 and TRBJ2-7; D unclear. The CDR3 consists of 14 residues. CDR1 SNHLY and CDR2 FYNNEI come from the germline V gene. The CDR3 coding sequence is TGTGTCAGCAGTCGAGGATTTGGCAGCTACGAGCAGTACTTC. As protein: CVSSRGFGSYEQYF.

The V and J genes are TRBV28 and TRBJ1-1, with D perhaps TRBD1 (5 bases). The V gene's germline CDR1 is MDHEN and CDR2 SYDVKM. CDR3 length equals 17 residues. V gave up 6 bases and J gave up 5 bases, with 25 bases separating them. The CDR3 DNA reads as TGTGCCAGCAGCCGAGGAGGTGCTCACGGGGGTATGACTGAAGCTTTCTTT. Translation: CASSRGGAHGGMTEAFF. Together with reference TRBV28 and TRBJ1-1, the CDR3 gives the full variable domain: DVKVTQSSRYLVKRTGEKVFLECVQDMDHENMFWYRQDPGLGLRLIYFSYDVKMKEKGDIPEGYSVSREKKERFSLILESASTNQTSMYLCASSRGGAHGGMTEAFFGQGTRLTVV.

This clone occurred once. This chain joins TRBV5-4 and TRBJ1-6, with a possible D match to TRBD1 (6 bases). The CDR3 is 16 amino acids. The germline V gene encodes CDR1 SGHNT and CDR2 YYREEE (reference sequence). Trimming pared 3 bases from V and 6 bases from J, leaving 16 bases between. The DNA of the CDR3 is TGTGCCAGCAGCTCCCCGGGGGCAGGGAGTAATTCACCCCTCCACTTT. Its protein product is CASSSPGAGSNSPLHF.

This CDR3 reads CASSFVGSGNTIYF. For the CDR3, the DNA is TGTGCCAGCAGTTTCGTAGGCTCTGGAAACACCATATATTTT. The chain joins TRBV27 to TRBJ1-3; D is ambiguous. In germline, CDR1 is MNHEY, CDR2 SMNVEV (reference sequence). V lost 3 bases, J lost 0 bases, and 6 bases lay in between. The CDR3 has 14 residues.

This chain uses TRBV6-5 with TRBJ2-2, with D perhaps TRBD1 (6 bases). Per the germline V gene, CDR1 is MNHEY and CDR2 is SVGAGI. V was shortened by 6 bases and J by 4 bases, with 12 bases between the two germline ends. This CDR3 has 14 amino acids. DNA for the CDR3: TGTGCCAGCAGATTGGACAGAATCACCGGGGAGCTGTTTTTT. The encoded protein is CASRLDRITGELFF.

The CDR3 protein is CASSLGTGGFDEQYF. CDR3 nucleotides: TGTGCCAGCAGCTTAGGGACAGGGGGCTTTGACGAGCAGTACTTC. The gene calls are TRBV7-8 and TRBJ2-7; 11 bases align to TRBD1. V was clipped by 1 base and J by 5 bases; unmatched bases: 4. The CDR3 consists of 15 residues. Germline V gene data show CDR1 as SGHVS and CDR2 as FQNEAQ.

This clone showed up just a few times. Since the CDR3 does not end with the conserved phenylalanine or tryptophan, this likely comes from a read error. It is unclear where the CDR3 begins or ends on the DNA, so no DNA is shown, and the CDR3 is as TCRdb lists it. This sequence joins TRBV11-2 and TRBJ2-2. From its first to its last residue, the CDR3 has 11 amino acids. The germline CDR1 and CDR2 sequences are SGHAT and FQNNGV. This chain's CDR3 is CASSLSGPVAL.

This clone was seen just once. This chain uses TRBV28 with TRBJ1-2; D is ambiguous. CDR3 length equals 11 residues. Trimming pared 5 bases from V and 0 bases from J, leaving 1 base between. Germline CDR1 and CDR2: MDHEN and SYDVKM. The CDR3 region has the DNA TGTGCCAGCAGTCCTAACTATGGCTACACCTTC. It yields the protein CASSPNYGYTF.

V and J are TRBV7-9 and TRBJ1-6, with 10 bases matching TRBD1. Germline CDR1 SEHNR, CDR2 FQNEAQ (reference sequence). The CDR3 runs to 14 residues. V trimming: 6 bases; J trimming: 10 bases; junction bases outside the gene matches: 6. The DNA of the CDR3 is TGTGCCAGCAGAAGGACAGGGGGAATGTCACCCCTCCACTTT. Protein sequence: CASRRTGGMSPLHF.

The chain carries TRBV14 and TRBJ2-1; a possible D gene is TRBD2 (5 bases). The V and J ends lost 3 bases and 6 bases respectively, with 18 bases between them. From germline, CDR1 is SGHDN and CDR2 FVKESK. This CDR3 spans 16 amino acids. CDR3 in DNA: TGTGCCAGCAGCCATCCAGCCGGACTCTTGGGCAATGAGCAGTTCTTC. Its protein product is CASSHPAGLLGNEQFF.

J is TRBJ2-2 and V is TRBV10-1, with D hard to call. From germline, CDR1 is WNHNN and CDR2 SYGVQD (reference sequence). The CDR3 covers 13 residues. V dropped 2 bases and J dropped 3 bases, with 4 bases sitting between them. The CDR3 DNA follows: TGCGCCAGCAGTGAGAGGGACACCGGGGAGCTGTTTTTT. Translating it yields CASSERDTGELFF.

The chain recombines TRBV6-6 with TRBJ2-1, with 9 bases fitting TRBD2. The CDR3 length is 16 residues. Germline V gene data show CDR1 as MNHNY and CDR2 as SVGAGI (reference sequence). Trimming took 2 bases from V and 4 from J; bases not matched to a gene: 6. The CDR3 sequence: CASSYRAGGQYNEQFF. The CDR3 DNA reads TGTGCCAGCAGTTACCGGGCGGGAGGGCAGTACAATGAGCAGTTCTTC.

This clone showed up just once. Here the CDR3 reads CASSYSRGTDQPQHF. As DNA, the CDR3 is TGTGCCAGCAGTTACTCGAGGGGGACAGATCAGCCCCAGCATTTT. The genes are TRBV6-5 and TRBJ1-5, with TRBD1 matching over 7 bases. The CDR3 is 15 residues long. Germline CDR1 reads MNHEY; CDR2 reads SVGAGI. Germline trimming cut 0 bases from V and 5 bases from J; bases unmatched to any gene: 4.

The CDR3 DNA sequence: TGTGCCAGCACCCGAAGGTCGGGGGACGCAACTAATGAAAAACTGTTTTTT. Protein: CASTRRSGDATNEKLFF. This sequence joins TRBV28 and TRBJ1-4; D may be TRBD1 (5 bases). The length of the CDR3 is 17 residues. The V end was cut by 7 bases, the J end by 0 bases, with 18 bases between. Germline values: CDR1 MDHEN, CDR2 SYDVKM.

V and J are TRBV5-6 and TRBJ2-7; 13 bases agree with TRBD2. The CDR3 extends over 14 amino acids. The trim removed 6 bases at V and 5 bases at J, leaving 5 bases unmatched. Germline loops: CDR1 SGHDT, CDR2 YYEEEE. CDR3 in DNA: TGTGCCAGCAAGACTAGCGGGGGGTACGACGAGCAGTACTTC. Residues: CASKTSGGYDEQYF.

CDR3 sequence reads: CASTKGTGGDLLFPYEQYF. CDR3 in DNA: TGTGCCAGTACCAAGGGCACAGGGGGCGATCTCCTCTTTCCCTACGAGCAGTACTTC. This chain connects TRBV19 to TRBJ2-7, with TRBD1 matching 9 bases. The CDR3 consists of 19 residues. In germline, CDR1 is LNHDA, CDR2 SQIVND (reference sequence). V lost 7 bases to trimming and J lost 2 bases; unmatched junction nucleotides: 21.

This chain joins TRBV5-1 and TRBJ2-7; maybe TRBD1 (6 bases). The CDR3 consists of 15 residues. The V and J ends lost 5 bases and 6 bases respectively, with 21 bases between them. Looked up from germline, CDR1 is SGHRS and CDR2 is YFSETQ. Here the CDR3 reads CASSPGTKLAGEQYF. CDR3 nucleotides: TGCGCCAGCAGTCCCGGGACAAAGCTCGCCGGCGAGCAGTACTTC.

The chain has TRBV10-1 and TRBJ2-1; D is perhaps TRBD1 (6 bases). V was pared by 10 bases and J by 0 bases, with 16 bases between. The CDR3 runs to 15 residues. In germline, CDR1 is WNHNN, CDR2 SYGVQD (reference sequence). CDR3 residues: CATQPDRSSYNEQFF. CDR3 DNA: TGCGCCACTCAACCCGACAGGAGCTCCTACAATGAGCAGTTCTTC.

The chain recombines TRBV28 with TRBJ1-2; 9 nucleotides line up with TRBD1. This CDR3 region has 17 residues. After removal of 5 bases from V and 3 bases from J, the junction contained 13 bases not matched to a gene. CDR1 and CDR2 (germline): MDHEN, SYDVKM. CDR3 nucleotides: TGTGCCAGCAGTCCGGCGGGCCAGGGGACAGGGTACTATGGCTACACCTTC. It is translated as CASSPAGQGTGYYGYTF.

The rearrangement uses TRBV2 and TRBJ2-2, with D perhaps matching TRBD2 (5 bases). Looked up from germline, CDR1 is SNHLY and CDR2 is FYNNEI. Trimming took 5 bases from V and 0 from J, leaving 10 bases between them. CDR3 length: 15 amino acids. For the CDR3, the DNA is TGTGCCAGCAGTTTTTTCGGGGCGAACACCGGGGAGCTGTTTTTT. Protein product: CASSFFGANTGELFF.